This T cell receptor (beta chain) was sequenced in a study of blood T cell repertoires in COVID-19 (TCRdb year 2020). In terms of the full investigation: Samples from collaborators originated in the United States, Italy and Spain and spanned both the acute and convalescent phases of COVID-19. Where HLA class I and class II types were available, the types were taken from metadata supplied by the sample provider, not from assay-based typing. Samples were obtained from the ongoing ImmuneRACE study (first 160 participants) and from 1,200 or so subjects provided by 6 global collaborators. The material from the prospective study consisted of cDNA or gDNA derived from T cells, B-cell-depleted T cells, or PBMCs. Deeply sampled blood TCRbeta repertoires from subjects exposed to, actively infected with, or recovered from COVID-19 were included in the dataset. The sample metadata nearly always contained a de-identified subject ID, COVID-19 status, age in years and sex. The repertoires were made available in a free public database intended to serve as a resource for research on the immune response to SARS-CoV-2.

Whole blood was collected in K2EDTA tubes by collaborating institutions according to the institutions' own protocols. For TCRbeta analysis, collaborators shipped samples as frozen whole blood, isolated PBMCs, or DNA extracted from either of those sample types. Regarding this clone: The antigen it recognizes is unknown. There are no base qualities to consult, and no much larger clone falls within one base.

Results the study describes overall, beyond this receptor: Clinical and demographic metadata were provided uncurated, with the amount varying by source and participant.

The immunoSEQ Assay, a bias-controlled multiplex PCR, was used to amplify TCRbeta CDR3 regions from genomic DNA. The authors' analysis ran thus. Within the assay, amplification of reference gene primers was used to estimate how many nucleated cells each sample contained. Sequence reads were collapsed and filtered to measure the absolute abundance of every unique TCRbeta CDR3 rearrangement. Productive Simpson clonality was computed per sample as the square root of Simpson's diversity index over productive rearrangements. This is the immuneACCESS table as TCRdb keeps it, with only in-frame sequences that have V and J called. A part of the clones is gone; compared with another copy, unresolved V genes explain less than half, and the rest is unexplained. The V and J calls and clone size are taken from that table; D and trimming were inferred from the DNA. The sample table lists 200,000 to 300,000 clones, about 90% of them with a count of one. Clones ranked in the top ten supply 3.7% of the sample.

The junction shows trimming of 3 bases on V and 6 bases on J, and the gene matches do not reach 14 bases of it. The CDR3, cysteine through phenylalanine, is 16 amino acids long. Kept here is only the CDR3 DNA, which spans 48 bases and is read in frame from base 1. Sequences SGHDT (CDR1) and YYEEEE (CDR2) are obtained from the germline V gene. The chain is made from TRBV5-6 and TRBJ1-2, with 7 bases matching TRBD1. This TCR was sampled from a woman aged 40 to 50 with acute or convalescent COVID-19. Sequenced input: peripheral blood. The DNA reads TGTGCCAGCAGCTGGGGGGACAGCACCTTTAAGGATGGCTACACCTTC. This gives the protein CASSWGDSTFKDGYTF.